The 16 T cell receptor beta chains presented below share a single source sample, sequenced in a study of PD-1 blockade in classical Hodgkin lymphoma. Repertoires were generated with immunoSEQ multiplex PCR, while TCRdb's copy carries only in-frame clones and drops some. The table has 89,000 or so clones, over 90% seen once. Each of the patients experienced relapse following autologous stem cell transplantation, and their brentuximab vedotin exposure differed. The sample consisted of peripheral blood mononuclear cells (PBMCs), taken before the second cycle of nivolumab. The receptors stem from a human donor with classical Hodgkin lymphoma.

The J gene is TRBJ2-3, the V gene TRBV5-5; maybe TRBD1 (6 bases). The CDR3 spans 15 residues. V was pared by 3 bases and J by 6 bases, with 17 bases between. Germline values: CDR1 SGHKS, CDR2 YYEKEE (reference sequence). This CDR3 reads CASSWFVPQGDTQYF. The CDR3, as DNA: TGTGCCAGCAGCTGGTTCGTGCCCCAGGGGGATACGCAGTATTTT.

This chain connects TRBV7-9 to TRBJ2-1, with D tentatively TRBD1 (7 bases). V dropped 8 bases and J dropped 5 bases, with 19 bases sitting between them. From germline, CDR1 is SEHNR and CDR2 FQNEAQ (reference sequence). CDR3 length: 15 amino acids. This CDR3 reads CASGLGGGAHNEQFF. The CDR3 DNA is TGTGCCAGCGGCCTAGGAGGGGGCGCCCACAATGAGCAGTTCTTC. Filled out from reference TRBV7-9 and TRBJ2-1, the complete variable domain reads DTGVSQNPRHKITKRGQNVTFRCDPISEHNRLYWYRQTLGQGPEFLTYFQNEAQLEKSRLLSDRFSAERPKGSFSTLEIQRTEQGDSAMYLCASGLGGGAHNEQFFGPGTRLTVL.

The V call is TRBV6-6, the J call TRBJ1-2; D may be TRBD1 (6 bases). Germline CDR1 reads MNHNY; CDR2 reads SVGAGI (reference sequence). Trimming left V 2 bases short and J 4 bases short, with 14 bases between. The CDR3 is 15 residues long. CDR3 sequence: CASSYPGQTSYGYTF. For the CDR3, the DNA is TGTGCCAGCAGTTACCCTGGACAGACGAGCTATGGCTACACCTTC.

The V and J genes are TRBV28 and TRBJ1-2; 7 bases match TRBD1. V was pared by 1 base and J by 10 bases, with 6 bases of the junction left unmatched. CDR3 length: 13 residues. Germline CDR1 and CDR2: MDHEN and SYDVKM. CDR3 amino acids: CASSLFRQGHYTF. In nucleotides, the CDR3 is TGTGCCAGCAGTTTATTCCGACAGGGTCACTACACCTTC.

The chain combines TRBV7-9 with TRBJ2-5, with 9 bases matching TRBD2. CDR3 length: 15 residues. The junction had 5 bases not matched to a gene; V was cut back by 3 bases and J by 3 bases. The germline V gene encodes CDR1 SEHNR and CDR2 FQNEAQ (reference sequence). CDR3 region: CASSLLAGNEETQYF. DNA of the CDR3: TGTGCCAGCAGCTTGCTAGCGGGAAATGAAGAGACCCAGTACTTC.

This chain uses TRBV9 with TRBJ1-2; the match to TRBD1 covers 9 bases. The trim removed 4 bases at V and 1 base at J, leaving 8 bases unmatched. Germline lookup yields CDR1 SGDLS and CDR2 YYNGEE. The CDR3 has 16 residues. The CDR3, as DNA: TGTGCCAGCAGCACCCAGGACAGGGGACTTAACTATGGCTACACCTTC. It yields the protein CASSTQDRGLNYGYTF.

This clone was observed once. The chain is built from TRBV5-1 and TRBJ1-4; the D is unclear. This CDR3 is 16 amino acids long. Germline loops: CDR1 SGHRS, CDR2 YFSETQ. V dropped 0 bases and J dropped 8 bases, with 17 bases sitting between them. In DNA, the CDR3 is TGCGCCAGCAGCTTGGGTGGCGCTAGGGATTGGGAAAAACTGTTTTTT. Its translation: CASSLGGARDWEKLFF.

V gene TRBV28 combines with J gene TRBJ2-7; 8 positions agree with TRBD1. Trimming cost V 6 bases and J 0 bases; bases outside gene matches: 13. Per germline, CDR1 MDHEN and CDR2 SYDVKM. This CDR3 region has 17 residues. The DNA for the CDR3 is TGTGCCAGCAGACAAGCCGACAGGGGACCGAGCTCCTACGAGCAGTACTTC. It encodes CASRQADRGPSSYEQYF.

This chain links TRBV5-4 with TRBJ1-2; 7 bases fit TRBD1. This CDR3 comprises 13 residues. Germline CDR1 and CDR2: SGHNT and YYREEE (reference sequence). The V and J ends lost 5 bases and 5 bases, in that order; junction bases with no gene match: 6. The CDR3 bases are TGTGCCAGCAGGCGGGACAGATCGTATGGCTACACCTTC. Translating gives CASRRDRSYGYTF.

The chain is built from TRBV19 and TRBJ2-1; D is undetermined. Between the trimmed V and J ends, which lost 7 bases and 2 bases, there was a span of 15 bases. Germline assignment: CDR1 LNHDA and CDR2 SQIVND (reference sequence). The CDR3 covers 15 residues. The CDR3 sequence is CASKLSLTPYNEQFF. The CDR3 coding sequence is TGTGCCAGTAAGCTCAGCCTAACCCCCTACAATGAGCAGTTCTTC.

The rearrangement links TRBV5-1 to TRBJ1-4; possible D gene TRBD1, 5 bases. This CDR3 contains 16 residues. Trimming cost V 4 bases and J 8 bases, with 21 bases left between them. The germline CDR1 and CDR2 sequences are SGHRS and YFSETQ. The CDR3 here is CASSPSGTRAGEKLFF. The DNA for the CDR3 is TGCGCCAGCAGCCCCTCCGGGACCCGGGCGGGCGAAAAACTGTTTTTT.

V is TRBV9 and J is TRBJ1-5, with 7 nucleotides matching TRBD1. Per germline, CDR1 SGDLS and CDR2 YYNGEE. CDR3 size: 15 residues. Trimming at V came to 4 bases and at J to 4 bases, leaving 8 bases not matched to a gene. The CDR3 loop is CASSPSGTVNQPQHF. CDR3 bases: TGTGCCAGCAGCCCTAGCGGGACAGTAAATCAGCCCCAGCATTTT.

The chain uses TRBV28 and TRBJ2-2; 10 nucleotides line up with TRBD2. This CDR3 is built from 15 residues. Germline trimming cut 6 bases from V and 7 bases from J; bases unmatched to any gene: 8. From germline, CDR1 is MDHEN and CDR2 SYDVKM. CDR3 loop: CASRRSSGSGGELFF. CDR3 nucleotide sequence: TGTGCCAGCAGAAGATCTAGCGGGAGTGGCGGGGAGCTGTTTTTT. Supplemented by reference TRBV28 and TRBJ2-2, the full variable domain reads DVKVTQSSRYLVKRTGEKVFLECVQDMDHENMFWYRQDPGLGLRLIYFSYDVKMKEKGDIPEGYSVSREKKERFSLILESASTNQTSMYLCASRRSSGSGGELFFGEGSRLTVL.

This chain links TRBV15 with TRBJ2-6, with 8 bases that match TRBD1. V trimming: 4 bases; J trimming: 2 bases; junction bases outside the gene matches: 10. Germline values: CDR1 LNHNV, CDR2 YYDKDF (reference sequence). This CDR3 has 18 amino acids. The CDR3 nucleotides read TGTGCCACCAGCACGGACAGGGTTGGAGAAGCTGGGGCCAACGTCCTGACTTTC. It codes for CATSTDRVGEAGANVLTF.

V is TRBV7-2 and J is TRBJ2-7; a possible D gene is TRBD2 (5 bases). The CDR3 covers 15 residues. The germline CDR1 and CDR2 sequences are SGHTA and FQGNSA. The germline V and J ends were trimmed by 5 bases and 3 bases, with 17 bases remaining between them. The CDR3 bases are TGTGCCAGCAGCCTCGGTAGCGAACCTTACTACGAGCAGTACTTC. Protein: CASSLGSEPYYEQYF.

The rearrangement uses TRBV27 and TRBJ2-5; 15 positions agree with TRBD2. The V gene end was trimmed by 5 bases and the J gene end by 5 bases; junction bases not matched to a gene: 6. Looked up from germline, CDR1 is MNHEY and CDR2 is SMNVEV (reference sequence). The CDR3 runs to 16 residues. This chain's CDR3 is CASSPGLAGGQETQYF. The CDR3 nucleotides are TGTGCCAGCAGTCCGGGACTAGCGGGAGGTCAGGAGACCCAGTACTTC.